Detailed here is one T cell receptor (beta chain). Only a few counts were recorded for this clonotype. Base quality data are lacking; no much larger clone is found one base away. Reading the label with the study, this specimen's treatment or condition is: live attenuated yellow fever vaccine strain. PBMCs were isolated from peripheral blood using a standard Ficoll-Paque protocol. The RNeasy Micro Kit was used to extract RNA from sorted memory subsets. These data belong to a study of T cells after yellow fever vaccination (dated 2019 in TCRdb). In the study overall: Memory subsets (EM, EMRA, CM and Tscm) were sorted on a BD FACS Aria III using CD3, CD45RA, CCR7 and CD95 staining. The SMART-Seq v4 Ultra Low Input RNA kit was used to prepare libraries from fractions with low cell numbers. To follow T-cell clones before and after both primary and booster YFV17D yellow fever vaccination, bulk TCR alpha and beta repertoires underwent longitudinal sequencing. Two healthy male donors, one aged 18 to 30 and one aged 30 to 40 years, made up the cohort. Bulk PBMC replicates and cell subsets were isolated from blood drawn at multiple timepoints before and after both primary and secondary immunization. Sorting of memory subsets took place on days 0, 15 and 45 and at 18 months after primary vaccination, as well as on days 0, 15 and 45 after the 30-year booster. General study outcomes and caveats: Compared with the primary T-cell response, the secondary T-cell response was weaker but faster, peaking on day 5 rather than day 15. After the booster, most of the clones that had expanded following primary vaccination were detected again (about 95% of CD4 and around nine tenths of CD8), which suggests that memory was broadly maintained. In the sorted memory subsets on day 0, nearly all vaccine-responding clonotypes were below the level of detection. Computational filtering was required because FACS-sorted repertoires could contain abundant contaminating clonotypes from the bulk population. Because the study included only two donors, the extent to which the findings can be generalized is limited. A small fraction of clonotypes showed up in both the CD4 and CD8 compartments, probably as a result of convergent recombination.

The CDR3 sequence holds 16 residues, the cysteine and phenylalanine included. Solely the CDR3 DNA is kept, with 48 bases framed from the first base. V lost 5 bases and J lost 3 bases, and the count of bases not matched to a germline gene is 8. The germline V gene yields MDHEN for CDR1 and SYDVKM for CDR2. TCR cDNA was synthesized by 5'RACE template switching, through which a universal primer site and unique molecular identifiers were introduced. cDNA synthesis was primed from both the TCR alpha and TCR beta constant segments. Two PCR steps were used to amplify libraries, with sample barcodes and sequencing adapters being added in the second step. Sequencing of the libraries was done on either Illumina HiSeq 2500 (2x100 bp) or NovaSeq (2x150 bp). Regarding the original processing steps: Reads were demultiplexed and collapsed into UMI consensus sequences with MIGEC, and V(D)J alignment was performed with MiXCR. Clonotypes responding to the vaccine were identified with edgeR on replicate PBMC samples, with the criteria of FDR below 0.01 and a log2 fold change above 5 up to day 15. Bulk clonotypes were assigned CD4 or CD8 identity according to which sequenced CD4 or CD8 repertoire held them at higher abundance. To estimate the distribution of each clone across memory phenotypes, clonotype frequencies in memory subsets were weighted by FACS-sorted cell numbers. TCRdb applied fastp at Q25 and MiXCR to the public reads, then kept only in-frame beta chains. CDR3 protein sequences are deduplicated, and each keeps its most common genes and DNA. The V and J calls were determined by TCRdb, not by the authors. This sample is represented by around 50,000 distinct CDR3 sequences; around 6.4% of them were singletons. In total, the top ten clones hold under 11% of the sample.

This specimen was PBMCs, either bulk or a sorted T-cell subset (CD4+, CD8+, memory, or dextramer-sorted; not recorded which), taken 45 days after the yellow fever booster vaccination. The clonotype was recovered from a man in his thirties or forties who received the YFV17D yellow fever vaccine. The chain couples TRBV28 to TRBJ1-5; 9 middle bases align to TRBD1. This receptor has the CDR3 CASSPYRGRVNQPQHF. The nucleotide sequence reads TGTGCCAGCAGTCCTTACAGGGGGCGAGTCAATCAGCCCCAGCATTTT.